What follows are 29 T cell receptor beta chains derived from one specimen sequenced in a study of radiotherapy plus CTLA-4 blockade in lung cancer. Here immunoSEQ multiplex PCR was the method, and the copy in TCRdb shows in-frame clones only, minus some. The table has about 60,000 clones, 65% to 80% seen once. The sample in question was peripheral blood, obtained from a patient treated with radiotherapy plus ipilimumab. The receptors were sampled from a human donor with non-small cell lung cancer whose response to radiotherapy plus ipilimumab could not be evaluated.

This sequence joins TRBV6-5 and TRBJ1-5, with no clear D. With 5 bases removed from V and 9 bases from J, the gap between germline ends came to 8 bases. Germline CDR1 reads MNHEY; CDR2 reads SVGAGI. The CDR3 length is 11 residues. DNA for the CDR3: TGTGCCAGCAGTGAATTTAGGCCCCAGCATTTT. Translated, it gives CASSEFRPQHF.

The gene calls are TRBV6-6 and TRBJ2-3; the match to TRBD2 covers 7 bases. Germline assignment: CDR1 MNHNY and CDR2 SVGAGI (reference sequence). The CDR3 length is 15 residues. Unmatched junction bases numbered 9, after V lost 8 bases and J lost 1 base. The CDR3 DNA reads as TGTGCCAGCGGTACGGGGACTATCGGCACAGATACGCAGTATTTT. Amino acid sequence: CASGTGTIGTDTQYF.

The chain has TRBV4-1 and TRBJ2-4; no reliable D call. The germline CDR1 and CDR2 sequences are MGHRA and YSYEKL. V shed 0 bases and J shed 1 base, with 7 bases lying between them. The CDR3 consists of 15 residues. CDR3 region: CASSQDLPAKNIQYF. CDR3 sequence (DNA): TGCGCCAGCAGCCAAGATCTCCCGGCCAAAAACATTCAGTACTTC.

This clone was detected a few times. The J gene is TRBJ1-6, the V gene TRBV6-6; tentatively, D is TRBD1 (5 bases). CDR3 size: 14 residues. The ends were cut back, 2 bases at V and 6 bases at J, with 8 bases in the middle. Germline V gene data show CDR1 as MNHNY and CDR2 as SVGAGI (reference sequence). CDR3 sequence reads: CASSYRGGNSPLHF. CDR3 bases: TGTGCCAGCAGTTACAGGGGCGGTAATTCACCCCTCCACTTT.

This chain joins TRBV7-9 and TRBJ1-2, with a possible D match to TRBD1 (5 bases). V was cut by 5 bases and J by 2 bases, with 18 bases left in between. This CDR3 spans 16 amino acids. The V gene's germline CDR1 is SEHNR and CDR2 FQNEAQ (reference sequence). CDR3 bases: TGTGCCAGCAGCCCACTCGGGCAGGGATCCAACTATGGCTACACCTTC. Protein product: CASSPLGQGSNYGYTF.

Here the CDR3 reads CASSDSPQTYEQYF. The CDR3 DNA sequence: TGTGCCAGCAGTGACTCGCCACAGACGTACGAGCAGTACTTC. The chain carries TRBV6-1 and TRBJ2-7; D gene ambiguous. Trimming pared 3 bases from V and 4 bases from J, leaving 13 bases between. The V gene's germline CDR1 is MNHNS and CDR2 SASEGT. CDR3 length: 14 amino acids.

The J gene is TRBJ1-1, the V gene TRBV5-6; D remains unclear. V lost 3 bases and J lost 2, with 17 bases in between. Germline assignment: CDR1 SGHDT and CDR2 YYEEEE. The CDR3 contains 16 residues. This CDR3 is CASSWTFRRENTEAFF. In DNA, the CDR3 is TGTGCCAGCAGCTGGACCTTTCGGCGGGAAAACACTGAAGCTTTCTTT.

This chain joins TRBV7-6 and TRBJ1-2; D is perhaps TRBD1 (6 bases). V was clipped by 5 bases and J by 8 bases, with 21 bases between them. The germline V gene has CDR1 SGHVS and CDR2 FNYEAQ. This CDR3 comprises 15 residues. CDR3 sequence reads: CASSPFEGGEYGYTF. In nucleotides, the CDR3 is TGTGCCAGCAGCCCGTTTGAAGGGGGGGAGTACGGCTACACCTTC. The variable domain in full, completed from reference TRBV7-6 and TRBJ1-2, reads GAGVSQSPRYKVTKRGQDVALRCDPISGHVSLYWYRQALGQGPEFLTYFNYEAQQDKSGLPNDRFSAERPEGSISTLTIQRTEQRDSAMYRCASSPFEGGEYGYTFGSGTRLTVV.

V usage is TRBV10-3 and J usage is TRBJ2-7; TRBD1 agrees at 7 bases. After removal of 0 bases from V and 5 bases from J, the junction contained 7 bases not matched to a gene. The CDR3 extends over 15 amino acids. Germline V gives CDR1 ENHRY, CDR2 SYGVKD. The CDR3 reads CAISESDRAGDEQYF. The CDR3, as DNA: TGTGCCATCAGTGAGTCAGACAGGGCAGGAGACGAGCAGTACTTC.

The chain couples TRBV6-1 to TRBJ2-7, with a possible D match to TRBD2 (6 bases). Trimming left V 4 bases short and J 3 bases short, with 16 bases between. From germline, CDR1 is MNHNS and CDR2 SASEGT. The length of the CDR3 is 15 residues. The CDR3 DNA follows: TGTGCCAGCAGTGTTCTTATGGCGGGGCTCTACGAGCAGTACTTC. As protein: CASSVLMAGLYEQYF.

CDR3 DNA sequence: TGTGCCAGTGGACGGGGATACGAGCAGTACTTC. Protein product: CASGRGYEQYF. This sequence joins TRBV5-6 and TRBJ2-7; a weak D match, TRBD2 (5 bases). CDR3 length equals 11 residues. V dropped 8 bases and J dropped 4 bases, with 10 bases sitting between them. Germline V lookup: CDR1 SGHDT, CDR2 YYEEEE.

A few counts support this clone. V is TRBV2 and J is TRBJ1-4; 7 bases agree with TRBD1. The CDR3 contains 15 residues. Trimming removed 8 bases from V and 7 bases from J; junction bases left unmatched: 13. Looked up from germline, CDR1 is SNHLY and CDR2 is FYNNEI. This CDR3 reads CASLITGVLPEKLFF. DNA of the CDR3: TGTGCCAGCCTCATCACAGGGGTGTTACCTGAAAAACTGTTTTTT.

This clone was observed a few times. The gene calls are TRBV5-4 and TRBJ1-6; D is unresolved. Trimming shortened V by 2 bases and J by 10 bases, and 16 bases separated the two germline ends. The CDR3 runs to 15 residues. CDR1 and CDR2 (germline): SGHNT, YYREEE (reference sequence). Here the CDR3 DNA reads TGTGCCAGCAGCTTCCGGCAAGCCTCGGGGTCACCCCTCCACTTT. It specifies CASSFRQASGSPLHF.

The genes are TRBV30 and TRBJ2-7, with 7 bases fitting TRBD1. The CDR3 runs 14 residues. The ends lost 0 bases at V and 5 bases at J; junction bases unmatched: 7. In germline, CDR1 is GTSNPN, CDR2 SVGIG (reference sequence). The CDR3 loop reads CAWSVPTGVDEQYF. CDR3 bases: TGTGCCTGGAGTGTACCCACAGGGGTGGACGAGCAGTACTTC.

The table lists this clone with a few counts. The J gene is TRBJ2-5, the V gene TRBV4-2; 16 nucleotides line up with TRBD2. The CDR3 is 17 amino acids. From germline, CDR1 is LGHNA and CDR2 YNFKEQ. The junction had 7 bases not matched to a gene; V was cut back by 5 bases and J by 4 bases. The CDR3 DNA sequence: TGTGCCAGCAGCATGGGGACTAGCGGGGGGGAAGGAGAGACCCAGTACTTC. Translated: CASSMGTSGGEGETQYF.

The chain links TRBV9 to TRBJ2-7; TRBD1 aligns across 7 bases. CDR1 SGDLS and CDR2 YYNGEE come from the germline V gene. The CDR3 is 14 amino acids. With V trimmed by 3 bases and J by 3 bases, 6 bases remained unmatched. CDR3 bases: TGTGCCAGCAGCGCAACCGGGACAGACTACGAGCAGTACTTC. It encodes CASSATGTDYEQYF. Using reference TRBV9 and TRBJ2-7 for the parts outside the CDR3, the full variable domain is DSGVTQTPKHLITATGQRVTLRCSPRSGDLSVYWYQQSLDQGLQFLIQYYNGEERAKGNILERFSAQQFPDLHSELNLSSLELGDSALYFCASSATGTDYEQYFGPGTRLTVT.

This clone was recorded a few times. The rearrangement uses TRBV5-5 and TRBJ2-1, with 7 bases fitting TRBD2. V was pared by 4 bases and J by 4 bases, with 14 bases of the junction left unmatched. CDR1 SGHKS and CDR2 YYEKEE come from the germline V gene (reference sequence). The CDR3 has 17 residues. The DNA for the CDR3 is TGTGCCAGCAGCCTGACTAGCTCTCCGAGACTATACAATGAGCAGTTCTTC. Translated: CASSLTSSPRLYNEQFF.

The chain carries TRBV21-1 and TRBJ2-3; no check of the table's D call, TRBD2, against the DNA was made. TRBV21-1 represents a pseudogene. This CDR3 has 16 amino acids. The CDR3 loop is CASSKQTSGGADTQYF. CDR3 in DNA: TGTGCCAGCAGCAAACAAACTAGCGGGGGGGCGGATACGCAGTATTTT.

This chain connects TRBV27 to TRBJ2-7, with D perhaps TRBD1 (6 bases). CDR3 length equals 13 residues. Deletions cut 5 bases from V and 1 base from J, with 9 bases between. CDR1 and CDR2 (germline): MNHEY, SMNVEV (reference sequence). Written as DNA, the CDR3 is TGTGCCAGCAGTGTTAGGGGGTCCTACGAGCAGTACTTC. Its translation is CASSVRGSYEQYF.

The V call is TRBV7-3, the J call TRBJ2-7, with 10 bases fitting TRBD2. From germline, CDR1 is SGHTA and CDR2 FQGTGA. V trimming: 3 bases; J trimming: 3 bases; junction bases outside the gene matches: 5. CDR3 length: 15 amino acids. As DNA, the CDR3 is TGTGCCAGCAGCTTGGAAGCGGGAGGGCGCTACGAGCAGTACTTC. Its protein product is CASSLEAGGRYEQYF.

In DNA form, the CDR3 reads TGTGCCAGTAGCCCTGGGGCAGGGGCCCTGAATGAGCAGTTCTTC. Protein product: CASSPGAGALNEQFF. The V gene is TRBV19, the J gene TRBJ2-1; possible D gene TRBD1, 6 bases. CDR1 and CDR2 from the germline V gene are LNHDA and SQIVND (reference sequence). The CDR3 extends over 15 amino acids. Trimming removed 6 bases at V and 7 bases at J, with 19 bases between.

This rearrangement joins TRBV28 to TRBJ2-7, with D possibly being TRBD1 (8 bases). This CDR3 contains 16 residues. The V gene's germline CDR1 is MDHEN and CDR2 SYDVKM. V was clipped by 3 bases and J by 6 bases, with 21 bases between them. CDR3 amino acids: CASSFEGGTGSLEQYF. The CDR3 DNA follows: TGTGCCAGCAGTTTCGAGGGGGGGACAGGATCTCTCGAGCAGTACTTC.

The chain couples TRBV29-1 to TRBJ1-1; no definite D call. Germline assignment: CDR1 SQVTM and CDR2 ANQGSEA. The CDR3 runs to 10 residues. The V end was cut by 4 bases, the J end by 9 bases, with 9 bases between. The CDR3 loop is CSVGAEKAFF. The CDR3 DNA follows: TGCAGCGTTGGGGCAGAAAAAGCTTTCTTT.

A few counts support this clone. The chain carries TRBV5-1 and TRBJ2-5; 8 bases agree with TRBD1. This CDR3 has 14 amino acids. The V gene end was trimmed by 2 bases and the J gene end by 0 bases; junction bases not matched to a gene: 0. Germline loops: CDR1 SGHRS, CDR2 YFSETQ. The CDR3 loop is CASSLQGDQETQYF. CDR3 coding DNA: TGCGCCAGCAGCTTACAGGGGGACCAAGAGACCCAGTACTTC. Full variable domain (rest looked up from reference TRBV5-1 and TRBJ2-5): KAGVTQTPRYLIKTRGQQVTLSCSPISGHRSVSWYQQTPGQGLQFLFEYFSETQRNKGNFPGRFSGRQFSNSRSEMNVSTLELGDSALYLCASSLQGDQETQYFGPGTRLLVL.

The genes are TRBV19 and TRBJ1-1, with D possibly being TRBD1 (5 bases). The germline V gene has CDR1 LNHDA and CDR2 SQIVND (reference sequence). The V gene lost 8 bases and the J gene lost 7 bases, with 23 bases spanning the gap. CDR3 size: 15 residues. CDR3 loop: CASWGGGAWEGEAFF. The CDR3 DNA follows: TGTGCCAGTTGGGGTGGGGGTGCCTGGGAGGGTGAAGCTTTCTTT.

The chain uses TRBV28 and TRBJ1-5, with 7 bases fitting TRBD1. CDR1 MDHEN and CDR2 SYDVKM come from the germline V gene. V lost 7 bases to trimming and J lost 0 bases; unmatched junction nucleotides: 15. The CDR3 consists of 18 residues. In nucleotides, the CDR3 is TGTGCCAGCACCACATTAAGGACAGGACTTTATAGCAATCAGCCCCAGCATTTT. Translation: CASTTLRTGLYSNQPQHF.

This chain uses TRBV4-3 with TRBJ1-2; D possibly corresponds to TRBD1 (6 bases). The germline V gene encodes CDR1 LGHNA and CDR2 YSLEER. There are 14 residues in the CDR3. V was cut by 1 base and J by 4 bases, with 10 bases left in between. CDR3 loop: CASSQGRGTYGYTF. The CDR3 nucleotides read TGCGCCAGCAGCCAAGGCAGGGGAACCTATGGCTACACCTTC.

The J gene is TRBJ2-7, the V gene TRBV27; 8 bases fit TRBD1. Trimming at V came to 5 bases and at J to 2 bases, leaving 8 bases not matched to a gene. Germline CDR1 is MNHEY and CDR2 is SMNVEV (reference sequence). This CDR3 spans 15 amino acids. The CDR3 sequence is CASSPIDRGTYEQYF. CDR3 nucleotide sequence: TGTGCCAGCAGTCCGATAGACAGGGGAACCTACGAGCAGTACTTC.

This chain connects TRBV28 to TRBJ2-1; 12 bases align to TRBD1. The CDR3 runs to 15 residues. The germline CDR1 and CDR2 sequences are MDHEN and SYDVKM. Trimming removed 6 bases from V and 7 bases from J; junction bases left unmatched: 7. The CDR3 DNA follows: TGTGCCAGCAGACCGGGACAGGGGGCGCGGAATGAGCAGTTCTTC. It yields the protein CASRPGQGARNEQFF.